In this sample, the clone carrying this TCR beta chain is medium-sized (0.01 to 0.1%). There were six milliliters of peripheral blood drawn at each of two time points. The data are from a study of prognosis after radiotherapy for stage I lung cancer. Study information: Aged about 53 to 85 years, with a median of approximately 71 years, the patients were about 13 men and roughly six women.

Multiplex PCR, run in two rounds, amplified TCR beta CDR3 from genomic DNA. The first round of PCR was done with primers that matched each TRBV and TRBJ gene. TCRdb independently ran MiXCR on the multiplex PCR reads; one entry per CDR3 protein. Here the sample spans 30,000 to 35,000 distinct CDR3 sequences, 40% to 55% being singletons. Germline CDR1 is MDHEN and CDR2 is SYDVKM. Trimming left V 3 bases short and J 2 bases short, with 11 bases between. This CDR3 has 16 amino acids. This chain links TRBV28 with TRBJ1-6; TRBD1 might be the D (5 bases). The sequencing here drew on PBMCs, taken before or after stereotactic body radiation therapy (not recorded which). The clonotype originates from a donor over 45 with non-small cell lung cancer. The CDR3, as DNA: TGTGCCAGCAGTTTGGGGGGGGGTGCCTATAATTCACCCCTCCACTTT. It specifies CASSLGGGAYNSPLHF.